These 13 T cell receptor beta chains were all obtained from the same sample, sequenced in a study of a mutant IDH1 vaccine in newly diagnosed glioma. No antigen has been assigned to these receptors. Data came from immunoSEQ multiplex PCR; TCRdb stores just in-frame clones and leaves some out. The table lists tens of thousands of clones, around 83% of them singletons, with roughly 22% in the top ten. Time point meaning: week 5, during vaccination. The content of each vaccine dose was 300 ug of mutant IDH1 20-mer peptide, and topical imiquimod accompanied it. Sample: PBMCs, taken from a glioma patient whose treatment included an IDH1 peptide vaccine. All receptors derive from a young man with glioma.

V gene TRBV5-6 combines with J gene TRBJ1-2; TRBD1 agrees at 11 bases. The ends lost 4 bases at V and 6 bases at J; junction bases unmatched: 14. The CDR3 loop spans 17 amino acids. The germline gives CDR1 SGHDT, CDR2 YYEEEE. The CDR3 coding sequence is TGTGCCAGCAGCCCGGTCGGACAGGGGGCGCCGCGGGATGGCTACACCTTC. Protein: CASSPVGQGAPRDGYTF.

The chain is built from TRBV10-2 and TRBJ1-5; D remains ambiguous. The CDR3 has 11 residues. Germline CDR1 reads WSHSY; CDR2 reads SAAADI. Trimming removed 7 bases at V and 6 bases at J, with 7 bases between. The CDR3 DNA follows: TGCGCCAGCATTATTGGTCAGCCCCAGCATTTT. It translates to CASIIGQPQHF.

The rearrangement links TRBV30 to TRBJ2-7; 10 bases fit TRBD2. The CDR3 loop spans 15 amino acids. The ends lost 3 bases at V and 0 bases at J; junction bases unmatched: 5. From germline, CDR1 is GTSNPN and CDR2 SVGIG (reference sequence). In DNA form, the CDR3 reads TGTGCCTGGAGCCTAGCGGGAGAGAGCTCCTACGAGCAGTACTTC. This encodes CAWSLAGESSYEQYF.

V gene TRBV19 combines with J gene TRBJ2-7; 7 nucleotides line up with TRBD1. Looked up from germline, CDR1 is LNHDA and CDR2 is SQIVND (reference sequence). This CDR3 contains 14 residues. V was clipped by 5 bases and J by 4 bases; unmatched bases: 8. The chain's CDR3 is CASSPRQGVYEQYF. The CDR3 DNA is TGTGCCAGTAGTCCTCGACAGGGAGTATACGAGCAGTACTTC.

The V gene is TRBV7-2, the J gene TRBJ2-7; D is uncertain. Germline CDR1 is SGHTA and CDR2 is FQGNSA. This CDR3 comprises 14 residues. V was pared by 1 base and J by 0 bases, with 7 bases between. CDR3 protein: CASSLVGHSYEQYF. CDR3 DNA sequence: TGTGCCAGCAGCTTAGTAGGGCACTCCTACGAGCAGTACTTC. The variable domain in full, with the rest retrieved from reference TRBV7-2 and TRBJ2-7, is GAGVSQSPSNKVTEKGKDVELRCDPISGHTALYWYRQSLGQGLEFLIYFQGNSAPDKSGLPSDRFSAERTGGSVSTLTIQRTQQEDSAVYLCASSLVGHSYEQYFGPGTRLTVT.

This chain links TRBV6-5 with TRBJ2-3; no definite D call. CDR1 and CDR2 (germline): MNHEY, SVGAGI. V dropped 0 bases and J dropped 0 bases, with 10 bases sitting between them. This CDR3 comprises 16 residues. CDR3 loop: CASSYSVKGSTDTQYF. DNA for the CDR3: TGTGCCAGCAGTTACTCAGTCAAGGGTAGCACAGATACGCAGTATTTT.

V gene TRBV4-1 combines with J gene TRBJ1-2; D is uncertain. The germline V gene encodes CDR1 MGHRA and CDR2 YSYEKL. The V and J ends lost 1 base and 0 bases respectively, with 12 bases between them. The CDR3 totals 16 residues. As DNA, the CDR3 is TGCGCCAGCAGCCAAGGCGACGGGCGAACTAACTATGGCTACACCTTC. Its translation is CASSQGDGRTNYGYTF.

V usage is TRBV30 and J usage is TRBJ1-2; D unresolved. Trimming removed 4 bases from V and 1 base from J, with 4 bases in between. The germline gives CDR1 GTSNPN, CDR2 SVGIG (reference sequence). The CDR3 is 11 residues long. CDR3 loop: CAWTGNYGYTF. The CDR3 coding sequence is TGTGCCTGGACTGGTAACTATGGCTACACCTTC.

V and J are TRBV14 and TRBJ1-2, with D unresolved. This CDR3 is built from 15 residues. Trimming took off 4 bases at V and 7 bases at J, with 19 bases between the two ends. Germline CDR1 SGHDN, CDR2 FVKESK. Here the CDR3 DNA reads TGTGCCAGCAGCCCGTTAAGATCAACTAGGCGTGGCTACACCTTC. The encoded protein is CASSPLRSTRRGYTF.

The chain carries TRBV6-1 and TRBJ2-7; 8 nucleotides agree with TRBD2. The length of the CDR3 is 14 residues. V was pared by 7 bases and J by 6 bases, with 11 bases of the junction left unmatched. Germline-derived CDR1 and CDR2 are MNHNS and SASEGT. The CDR3 sequence: CASILQVTSGEQYF. CDR3 nucleotide sequence: TGTGCCAGCATCTTGCAGGTCACTAGCGGCGAGCAGTACTTC.

The chain has TRBV30 and TRBJ2-2, with D unclear. Trimming pared 0 bases from V and 6 bases from J, leaving 8 bases between. The CDR3 has 13 residues. Germline V CDR1 and CDR2: GTSNPN, SVGIG (reference sequence). DNA for the CDR3: TGTGCCTGGAGTGTACCCGGGCCCGGGGAGCTGTTTTTT. Its protein is CAWSVPGPGELFF.

This clone came up once. In DNA form, the CDR3 reads TGCGCCAGCAGCCAAGTACTGGGGGGGGACGAGCAGTACTTC. Translating it yields CASSQVLGGDEQYF. This sequence joins TRBV4-1 and TRBJ2-7; 7 positions agree with TRBD2. Losses at the gene ends were 1 base for V and 5 bases for J; bases not matched to a gene: 5. CDR3 length: 14 residues. Looked up from germline, CDR1 is MGHRA and CDR2 is YSYEKL.

CDR3 bases: TGTGCCAGCAGTGAATTGGAAACTAACTATGGCTACACCTTC. Translating gives CASSELETNYGYTF. This sequence joins TRBV25-1 and TRBJ1-2; D is undetermined. The germline V and J ends were trimmed by 1 base and 0 bases, with 6 bases remaining between them. Per the germline V gene, CDR1 is MGHDK and CDR2 is SYGVNS. The CDR3 consists of 14 residues.